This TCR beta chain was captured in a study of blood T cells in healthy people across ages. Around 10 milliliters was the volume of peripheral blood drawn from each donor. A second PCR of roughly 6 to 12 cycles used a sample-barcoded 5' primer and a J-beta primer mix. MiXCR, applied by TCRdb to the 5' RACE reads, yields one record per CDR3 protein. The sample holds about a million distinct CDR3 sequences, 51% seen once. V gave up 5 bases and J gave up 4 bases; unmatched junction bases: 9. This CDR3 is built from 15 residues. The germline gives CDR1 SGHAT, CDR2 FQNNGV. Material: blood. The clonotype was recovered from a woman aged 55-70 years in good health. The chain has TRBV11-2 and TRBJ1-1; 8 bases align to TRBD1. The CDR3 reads CASSPYRQGPTEAFF. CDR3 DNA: TGTGCCAGCAGCCCTTATCGACAGGGGCCCACTGAAGCTTTCTTT.